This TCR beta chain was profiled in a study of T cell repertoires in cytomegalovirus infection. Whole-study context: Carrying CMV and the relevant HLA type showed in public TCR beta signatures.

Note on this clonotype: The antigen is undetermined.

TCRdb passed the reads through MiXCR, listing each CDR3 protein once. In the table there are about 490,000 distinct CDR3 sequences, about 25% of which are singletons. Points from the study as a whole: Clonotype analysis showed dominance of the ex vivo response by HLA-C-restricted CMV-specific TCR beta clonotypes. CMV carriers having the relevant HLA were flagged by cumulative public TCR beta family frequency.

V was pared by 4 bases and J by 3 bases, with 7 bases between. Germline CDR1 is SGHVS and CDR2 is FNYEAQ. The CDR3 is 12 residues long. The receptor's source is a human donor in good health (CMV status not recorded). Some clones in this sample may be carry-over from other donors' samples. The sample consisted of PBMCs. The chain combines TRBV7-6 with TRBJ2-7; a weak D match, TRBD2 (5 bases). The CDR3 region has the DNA TGTGCCAGCAGCTACGGGAACTACGAGCAGTACTTC. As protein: CASSYGNYEQYF.